Below, 21 T cell receptor beta chains from the same sample are listed, as sequenced in a study of PD-1 blockade in classical Hodgkin lymphoma. The patients all showed relapse after autologous stem cell transplantation, while their brentuximab vedotin exposure varied. TCRdb keeps only in-frame clones here, not all; method: immunoSEQ multiplex PCR. Of about 59,000 clones listed, more than 90% are singletons. The starting material was peripheral blood mononuclear cells (PBMCs), obtained at baseline. The receptor source for this set is a human donor with classical Hodgkin lymphoma.

The rearrangement links TRBV18 to TRBJ2-1; 12 nucleotides line up with TRBD2. Germline V gene data show CDR1 as KGHSH and CDR2 as LQKENI. The CDR3 covers 16 residues. V dropped 3 bases and J dropped 5; count of bases not matched to a gene: 5. This chain's CDR3 is CASSPSTSGRNNEQFF. For the CDR3, the DNA is TGTGCCAGCTCACCCTCTACTAGCGGGAGGAACAATGAGCAGTTCTTC.

The chain recombines TRBV19 with TRBJ1-5; 8 bases map to TRBD1. J lost 5 bases, V lost 4 bases, and 4 bases had no gene match. The CDR3 runs 14 residues. The germline V gene has CDR1 LNHDA and CDR2 SQIVND (reference sequence). The CDR3 here is CASSTPGGYQPQHF. Here the CDR3 DNA reads TGTGCCAGTAGTACCCCAGGGGGCTATCAGCCCCAGCATTTT.

The CDR3 sequence is CASSRLSSGTDTQYF. The CDR3 DNA reads as TGTGCCAGCAGCCGGTTGTCTAGCGGCACAGATACGCAGTATTTT. This chain uses TRBV5-4 with TRBJ2-3; TRBD2 is a possible D gene (6 bases). Per the germline V gene, CDR1 is SGHNT and CDR2 is YYREEE (reference sequence). The V and J ends lost 4 bases and 1 base respectively, with 13 bases between them. The CDR3 length is 15 residues.

V is TRBV28 and J is TRBJ2-7; D perhaps matches TRBD1 (6 bases). The CDR3 consists of 12 residues. Germline CDR1 and CDR2: MDHEN and SYDVKM. Trimming took off 5 bases at V and 4 bases at J, with 9 bases between the two ends. CDR3: CASSIRGYEQYF. The CDR3 DNA is TGTGCCAGCAGTATCAGGGGTTACGAGCAGTACTTC.

This clone has a handful of counts. The chain employs TRBV28 and TRBJ1-2, with D tentatively TRBD1 (5 bases). Trimming removed 10 bases from V and 4 bases from J, with 22 bases in between. The germline V gene encodes CDR1 MDHEN and CDR2 SYDVKM. The CDR3 spans 15 residues. CDR3 in amino acids: CATVARDRGVYGYTF. DNA for the CDR3: TGTGCCACCGTCGCCCGGGACCGGGGGGTCTATGGCTACACCTTC.

J is TRBJ2-2 and V is TRBV7-8, with D perhaps TRBD1 or TRBD2 (5 bases each). Trimming pared 5 bases from V and 4 bases from J, leaving 14 bases between. The CDR3 is made up of 15 amino acids. Germline CDR1 reads SGHVS; CDR2 reads FQNEAQ. The CDR3: CASSPSYGGTGELFF. The CDR3 DNA is TGTGCCAGCAGCCCCTCCTATGGGGGCACCGGGGAGCTGTTTTTT.

The chain is built from TRBV11-2 and TRBJ2-7; 7 bases map to TRBD1. The CDR3 sequence is 14 residues long. Germline CDR1 is SGHAT and CDR2 is FQNNGV. The J segment lost 2 bases and the V segment lost 3 bases, leaving 4 bases of the junction unmatched. The CDR3 protein is CASSLGTGAYEQYF. CDR3 nucleotides: TGTGCCAGCAGCTTGGGTACAGGGGCCTACGAGCAGTACTTC.

This sequence joins TRBV30 and TRBJ2-7, with D unresolved. The ends were cut back, 8 bases at V and 0 bases at J, with 14 bases in the middle. The CDR3 contains 13 residues. Germline assignment: CDR1 GTSNPN and CDR2 SVGIG (reference sequence). The CDR3 nucleotides read TGTGCCGTAGGTGGCAGGCGCTCCTACGAGCAGTACTTC. Amino acid sequence: CAVGGRRSYEQYF.

This clone appeared a single time. The V and J genes are TRBV7-8 and TRBJ2-1; D gene ambiguous. The CDR3 consists of 16 residues. CDR1 is SGHVS and CDR2 is FQNEAQ in the germline V gene. V lost 6 bases and J 8 bases, leaving 23 bases between the germline ends. The DNA of the CDR3 is TGTGCCAGCAGTTCCTTAGGCCACACAGCTATGGATGAGCAGTTCTTC. Its translation is CASSSLGHTAMDEQFF.

J is TRBJ2-3 and V is TRBV6-1; 9 bases line up with TRBD2. CDR1 is MNHNS, CDR2 SASEGT, per germline. The CDR3 totals 18 residues. Losses at the gene ends were 1 base for V and 2 bases for J; bases not matched to a gene: 10. The CDR3 loop reads CASSEGGMAGGTTDTQYF. CDR3 coding DNA: TGTGCCAGCAGTGAAGGTGGAATGGCGGGGGGGACCACAGATACGCAGTATTTT.

The chain is built from TRBV6-1 and TRBJ1-2; 10 bases fit TRBD1. The V gene end was trimmed by 4 bases and the J gene end by 0 bases; junction bases not matched to a gene: 11. The CDR3 sequence is 18 residues long. The germline V gene encodes CDR1 MNHNS and CDR2 SASEGT. CDR3 protein: CASSVEGQGSSSNYGYTF. DNA of the CDR3: TGTGCCAGCAGTGTGGAGGGACAGGGGTCCTCCTCTAACTATGGCTACACCTTC.

This clone has just one count. This sequence joins TRBV7-2 and TRBJ2-3; the D is unclear. The length of the CDR3 is 14 residues. V dropped 4 bases and J dropped 0 bases, with 8 bases sitting between them. Germline CDR1 is SGHTA and CDR2 is FQGNSA. The CDR3 nucleotides read TGTGCCAGCAGCTATTACCTGAGCACAGATACGCAGTATTTT. Translating gives CASSYYLSTDTQYF.

V gene TRBV5-1 combines with J gene TRBJ2-5, with D maybe TRBD2 (6 bases). V was shortened by 7 bases and J by 2 bases, with 12 bases between the two germline ends. The CDR3 is made up of 13 amino acids. Germline-derived CDR1 and CDR2 are SGHRS and YFSETQ. DNA for the CDR3: TGCGCCAGCGGTCGGGGGAGTCAAGAGACCCAGTACTTC. Protein: CASGRGSQETQYF.

The V and J genes are TRBV9 and TRBJ2-7; TRBD1 agrees at 8 bases. Germline CDR1 and CDR2: SGDLS and YYNGEE. The CDR3 is made up of 13 amino acids. V gave up 3 bases and J gave up 5 bases; unmatched junction bases: 4. The CDR3 here is CASSETGDDEQYF. Written as DNA, the CDR3 is TGTGCCAGCAGCGAGACAGGGGACGACGAGCAGTACTTC.

V is TRBV5-6 and J is TRBJ2-1; D gene uncertain. Looked up from germline, CDR1 is SGHDT and CDR2 is YYEEEE. The CDR3 spans 15 residues. V lost 1 base to trimming and J lost 0 bases, with 8 bases between them. CDR3 region: CASSLWTASYNEQFF. The DNA of the CDR3 is TGTGCCAGCAGCTTGTGGACCGCCTCCTACAATGAGCAGTTCTTC.

The V call is TRBV6-1, the J call TRBJ1-2, with a weak D call TRBD1 (5 bases). The CDR3 covers 15 residues. Germline V lookup: CDR1 MNHNS, CDR2 SASEGT. The V end lost 4 bases, the J end lost 4 bases, and 16 bases lay between the germline ends. CDR3 sequence (DNA): TGTGCCAGCAGTGCTGGACACTCGTTGGGCTATGGCTACACCTTC. As protein: CASSAGHSLGYGYTF.

V gene TRBV5-8 combines with J gene TRBJ2-7; D is perhaps TRBD2 (5 bases). There are 16 residues in the CDR3. Germline assignment: CDR1 SGHTS and CDR2 YDEGEE. V gave up 3 bases and J gave up 1 base, with 17 bases separating them. This chain's CDR3 is CASSSSKRSFSYEQYF. CDR3 in DNA: TGTGCCAGCAGCTCCTCTAAGCGGTCCTTTTCCTACGAGCAGTACTTC.

The genes are TRBV2 and TRBJ1-1; 9 positions agree with TRBD1. This CDR3 is 15 amino acids long. CDR1 is SNHLY and CDR2 is FYNNEI in the germline V gene. V trimming: 3 bases; J trimming: 6 bases; junction bases outside the gene matches: 8. For the CDR3, the DNA is TGTGCCAGCAGTGAGGGGACAGGGCGTTTTTCTGAAGCTTTCTTT. It translates to CASSEGTGRFSEAFF. Drawing the rest from reference TRBV2 and TRBJ1-1, the complete variable domain is EPEVTQTPSHQVTQMGQEVILRCVPISNHLYFYWYRQILGQKVEFLVSFYNNEISEKSEIFDDQFSVERPDGSNFTLKIRSTKLEDSAMYFCASSEGTGRFSEAFFGQGTRLTVV.

This clone was observed a handful of times. The V call is TRBV6-8, the J call TRBJ1-2; D call uncertain. The CDR3 length is 10 residues. The germline V gene has CDR1 MNHGY and CDR2 SAAAGT. Between the trimmed V and J ends, which lost 8 bases and 8 bases, there was a span of 9 bases. The CDR3, as DNA: TGTGCCAGCTGGGAGTACGGCTACACCTTC. Protein sequence: CASWEYGYTF.

This chain uses TRBV9 with TRBJ2-7; a possible D gene is TRBD2 (5 bases). This CDR3 is 16 amino acids long. Trimming shortened V by 0 bases and J by 2 bases, and 15 bases separated the two germline ends. CDR1 SGDLS and CDR2 YYNGEE come from the germline V gene. The CDR3 reads CASSVVSRRLPYEQYF. The CDR3 region has the DNA TGTGCCAGCAGCGTAGTTAGCAGGCGACTACCCTACGAGCAGTACTTC.

This clone was found a few times. The gene calls are TRBV7-9 and TRBJ2-1, with D perhaps given as TRBD1 or TRBD2 (5 bases each). Germline CDR1 and CDR2: SEHNR and FQNEAQ (reference sequence). Trimming left V 8 bases short and J 9 bases short, with 14 bases between. The CDR3 has 12 amino acids. Here the CDR3 reads CASALGGGEQFF. The CDR3 bases are TGTGCCAGCGCCTTGGGTGGGGGTGAGCAGTTCTTC.